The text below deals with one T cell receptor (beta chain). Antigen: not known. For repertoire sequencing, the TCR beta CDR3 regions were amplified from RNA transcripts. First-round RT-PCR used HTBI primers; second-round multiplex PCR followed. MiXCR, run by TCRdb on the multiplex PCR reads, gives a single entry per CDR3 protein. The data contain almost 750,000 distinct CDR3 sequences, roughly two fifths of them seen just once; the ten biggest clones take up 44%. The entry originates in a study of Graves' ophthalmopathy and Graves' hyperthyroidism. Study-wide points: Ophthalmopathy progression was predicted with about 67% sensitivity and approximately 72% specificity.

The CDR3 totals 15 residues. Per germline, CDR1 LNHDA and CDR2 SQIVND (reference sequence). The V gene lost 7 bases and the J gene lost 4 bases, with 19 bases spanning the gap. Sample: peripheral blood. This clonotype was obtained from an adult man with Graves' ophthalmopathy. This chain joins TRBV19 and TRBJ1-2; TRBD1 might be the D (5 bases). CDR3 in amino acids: CASTERGRPVYGYTF. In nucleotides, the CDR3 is TGTGCCAGTACGGAGAGGGGACGTCCAGTCTATGGCTACACCTTC.